The 14 T cell receptor beta chains below come from one sample, sequenced in a study of T cell repertoires in cytomegalovirus infection (dated by TCRdb to 2018 to 2020). The data were produced on an Illumina HiSeq 1500. In TCRdb, the public reads were trimmed at Q25 with fastp and aligned with MiXCR, with productive beta chains retained. Records with the same CDR3 protein are collapsed into one entry carrying the most frequent genes and DNA. Within this sample are 800,000 to 950,000 distinct CDR3 sequences, with about 31% of them counted one time only. The ten largest make up 9.5% to 15% of the sample. These TCRs' antigens remain unknown. Explained via the paper, the treatment or condition label denotes: in vitro stimulation with specific CMV peptide epitopes to enrich CMV-specific T cells. Source: cultured CD8+ T cells from PBMCs, taken from culture after CMV antigen stimulation. The receptors derive from a human donor in good health (CMV status not recorded). Some clones in this sample may be carry-over from other donors' samples.

This clonotype appeared many times. The chain's CDR3 is CASSLVSRGALRDTQYF. The DNA of the CDR3 is TGTGCCAGCAGCTTAGTGTCGAGGGGGGCTCTCAGAGATACGCAGTATTTT. This chain connects TRBV7-6 to TRBJ2-3; D is perhaps TRBD1 or TRBD2 (6 bases each). This CDR3 is built from 17 residues. Germline CDR1 reads SGHVS; CDR2 reads FNYEAQ. Trimming removed 1 base at V and 5 bases at J, with 19 bases between.

This clonotype was counted between two and nine times. V and J are TRBV20-1 and TRBJ2-2, with D perhaps matching TRBD2 (5 bases). V lost 2 bases, J lost 4 bases, and 8 bases lay in between. Germline loops: CDR1 DFQATT, CDR2 SNEGSKA (reference sequence). The CDR3 has 13 amino acids. The CDR3, as DNA: TGCAGTGCTAGACTAGCTGGCACCGGGGAGCTGTTTTTT. It translates to CSARLAGTGELFF.

This clonotype was observed a handful of times. This chain joins TRBV7-2 and TRBJ1-1, with D maybe TRBD1 (6 bases). Germline V gives CDR1 SGHTA, CDR2 FQGNSA. This CDR3 contains 15 residues. The V end was cut by 3 bases, the J end by 5 bases, with 16 bases between. CDR3 DNA sequence: TGTGCCAGCAGCTTTCAGTGGGGGGCCGGGACTGAAGCTTTCTTT. Translating gives CASSFQWGAGTEAFF.

In this sample, this clonotype turned up a few times. The rearrangement links TRBV15 to TRBJ2-1; 9 nucleotides match TRBD2. The germline gives CDR1 LNHNV, CDR2 YYDKDF (reference sequence). The V gene end was trimmed by 0 bases and the J gene end by 9 bases; junction bases not matched to a gene: 12. The CDR3 totals 17 residues. For the CDR3, the DNA is TGTGCCACCAGCAGAGATATGACTAGCGGTGCCCAGGGTGAGCAGTTCTTC. Its translation is CATSRDMTSGAQGEQFF.

About this clonotype itself: A much larger clone differs from this one at a single base, so this may be a read error. This chain connects TRBV7-6 to TRBJ2-3; D is unresolved. Germline loops: CDR1 SGHVS, CDR2 FNYEAQ. The CDR3 has 14 amino acids. The CDR3 DNA sequence: TGTACCAGCAGCTCCACCGTCAGCCCAGATACGCAGTATTTT. It codes for CTSSSTVSPDTQYF.

The count of this clonotype is one. This chain joins TRBV27 and TRBJ1-4; D possibly corresponds to TRBD1 (5 bases). V was trimmed by 3 bases and J by 0 bases, leaving 17 bases between them. The CDR3 contains 18 residues. Germline V CDR1 and CDR2: MNHEY, SMNVEV (reference sequence). CDR3 DNA sequence: TGTGCCAGCAGTTTTTACTCATCGGGACCGGCAACTAATGAAAAACTGTTTTTT. This gives the protein CASSFYSSGPATNEKLFF.

The chain combines TRBV4-1 with TRBJ2-7, with 10 nucleotides matching TRBD2. Trimming removed 4 bases from V and 2 bases from J; junction bases left unmatched: 5. CDR3 length equals 15 residues. CDR1 MGHRA and CDR2 YSYEKL come from the germline V gene. Here the CDR3 reads CASSPLAGLTYEQYF. The CDR3 region has the DNA TGCGCCAGCAGCCCACTAGCGGGGCTTACCTACGAGCAGTACTTC.

In this sample, this clonotype turned up a few times. The CDR3 DNA follows: TGTGCCAGCTCACCAATTTCTTCGCGGGGGGTTAACAATGAGCAGTTCTTC. It codes for CASSPISSRGVNNEQFF. V usage is TRBV18 and J usage is TRBJ2-1; TRBD2 agrees at 8 bases. V lost 2 bases to trimming and J lost 5 bases; unmatched junction nucleotides: 11. Germline lookup yields CDR1 KGHSH and CDR2 LQKENI. This CDR3 spans 17 amino acids.

As regards this clonotype: The junction and the germline gene differ at one end; a read error may be behind it. The rearrangement uses TRBV6-5 and TRBJ1-5; TRBD1 matches at 8 bases. This CDR3 comprises 16 residues. Germline loops: CDR1 MNHEY, CDR2 SVGAGI. The CDR3 DNA is TGTGCCAACAGTCTCACAGGGGGAAGATATGGTCAGCCCCAGCATTTT. The encoded protein is CANSLTGGRYGQPQHF.

V gene TRBV4-1 combines with J gene TRBJ1-1; no reliable D call. There are 16 residues in the CDR3. CDR1 is MGHRA and CDR2 is YSYEKL in the germline V gene. The V end lost 0 bases, the J end lost 4 bases, and 15 bases lay between the germline ends. The CDR3 region is CASSQDILRGSTEAFF. The CDR3, as DNA: TGCGCCAGCAGCCAAGATATCCTCCGGGGTAGCACTGAAGCTTTCTTT.

The CDR3 loop is CASSLDLGDYYGYTF. The CDR3 DNA is TGTGCCAGCAGCTTGGATTTGGGGGATTACTATGGCTACACCTTC. The rearrangement uses TRBV5-6 and TRBJ1-2; TRBD1 might be the D (5 bases). The germline V gene encodes CDR1 SGHDT and CDR2 YYEEEE. The CDR3 sequence is 15 residues long. Trimming cost V 0 bases and J 3 bases, with 12 bases left between them.

V usage is TRBV10-3 and J usage is TRBJ2-7; 11 bases are a match to TRBD2. The V and J ends lost 3 bases and 2 bases, in that order; junction bases with no gene match: 3. The CDR3 has 15 amino acids. Germline V gene lookup returns CDR1 ENHRY and CDR2 SYGVKD. The CDR3 nucleotides read TGTGCCATCAGTGACGAACTAGCGGGGGCCTACGAGCAGTACTTC. Amino acid sequence: CAISDELAGAYEQYF.

CDR3: CASSLGPGTDFSYGYTF. In nucleotides, the CDR3 is TGTGCCAGCAGCTTAGGACCTGGGACAGATTTTTCCTATGGCTACACCTTC. The rearrangement uses TRBV7-9 and TRBJ1-2; 7 bases align to TRBD1. The length of the CDR3 is 17 residues. The V segment lost 1 base and the J segment 4 bases; nucleotides outside the gene matches: 12. CDR1 SEHNR and CDR2 FQNEAQ come from the germline V gene (reference sequence). The full variable domain, with the rest looked up from reference TRBV7-9 and TRBJ1-2, is DTGVSQNPRHKITKRGQNVTFRCDPISEHNRLYWYRQTLGQGPEFLTYFQNEAQLEKSRLLSDRFSAERPKGSFSTLEIQRTEQGDSAMYLCASSLGPGTDFSYGYTFGSGTRLTVV.

This clonotype was found a few times. The V gene is TRBV6-5, the J gene TRBJ1-1; D ambiguous. Trimming left V 8 bases short and J 3 bases short, with 13 bases between. CDR3 length equals 13 residues. CDR1 MNHEY and CDR2 SVGAGI come from the germline V gene. DNA of the CDR3: TGTGCCAGCCGCGAATTGGGCTACACTGAAGCTTTCTTT. Protein: CASRELGYTEAFF.